These 9 T cell receptor beta chains came from one sample sequenced in a study of beta chain features in type 1 diabetes. Investigators reverse transcribed all isolated RNA, so they sequenced expressed TCRB transcripts. Data came from immunoSEQ multiplex PCR; TCRdb stores just in-frame clones and leaves some out. The table lists over 500,000 clones, 15% to 17% of them singletons, with about 0.097% in the top ten. Sequencing was done on a sample of naive CD4+ T cells from blood. These receptors came from a man between 18 and 29 years old in good health.

In regard to this clone: Other DNA sequences of this sample code for an identical CDR3. The genes are TRBV19 and TRBJ2-5; D is ambiguous. V lost 3 bases to trimming and J lost 3 bases, with 2 bases between them. CDR3 length equals 11 residues. Per germline, CDR1 LNHDA and CDR2 SQIVND (reference sequence). In DNA form, the CDR3 reads TGTGCCAGTAGTATCAAAGAGACCCAGTACTTC. Translating it yields CASSIKETQYF. The full variable domain, completed using reference TRBV19 and TRBJ2-5, is DGGITQSPKYLFRKEGQNVTLSCEQNLNHDAMYWYRQDPGQGLRLIYYSQIVNDFQKGDIAEGYSVSREKKESFPLTVTSAQKNPTAFYLCASSIKETQYFGPGTRLLVL.

This clone was found a few times. The chain links TRBV9 to TRBJ2-3, with TRBD2 matching 10 bases. Trimming cost V 3 bases and J 2 bases; bases outside gene matches: 6. From germline, CDR1 is SGDLS and CDR2 YYNGEE. This CDR3 region has 16 residues. This CDR3 is CASSGGTSANTDTQYF. The CDR3 nucleotides are TGTGCCAGCAGCGGAGGGACTAGCGCGAACACAGATACGCAGTATTTT.

This chain joins TRBV27 and TRBJ2-3, with 7 bases lining up with TRBD2. The J segment lost 0 bases and the V segment lost 3 bases, leaving 9 bases of the junction unmatched. CDR3 length equals 17 residues. Germline loops: CDR1 MNHEY, CDR2 SMNVEV (reference sequence). Here the CDR3 DNA reads TGTGCCAGCAGTTTGGGGAGGGCAGGAAGAAGCACAGATACGCAGTATTTT. Translation: CASSLGRAGRSTDTQYF.

This clone was counted between two and nine times. The chain recombines TRBV7-2 with TRBJ2-3; 8 positions agree with TRBD1. Unmatched junction bases numbered 8, after V lost 5 bases and J lost 4 bases. The CDR3 has 15 residues. The V gene's germline CDR1 is SGHTA and CDR2 FQGNSA. CDR3 region: CASSPDRVRADTQYF. CDR3 bases: TGTGCCAGCAGCCCGGACAGGGTTCGGGCAGATACGCAGTATTTT.

The chain is built from TRBV27 and TRBJ2-3; D could derive from TRBD1 or TRBD2 (7 bases each). Trimming pared 2 bases from V and 9 bases from J, leaving 18 bases between. Per germline, CDR1 MNHEY and CDR2 SMNVEV (reference sequence). The CDR3 loop spans 15 amino acids. CDR3 sequence reads: CASSLRRERGPTQYF. The CDR3 DNA sequence: TGTGCCAGCAGTTTAAGGCGGGAGAGGGGGCCGACGCAGTATTTT.

This rearrangement joins TRBV6-5 to TRBJ1-1, with D possibly being TRBD1 (5 bases). V was cut by 0 bases and J by 1 base, with 12 bases left in between. The CDR3 covers 16 residues. Germline-derived CDR1 and CDR2 are MNHEY and SVGAGI. The CDR3 nucleotides are TGTGCCAGCAGTTACTCGTCAGGGTTACGGAACACTGAAGCTTTCTTT. This sequence encodes CASSYSSGLRNTEAFF.

The rearrangement joins TRBV7-9 to TRBJ2-1; 10 positions agree with TRBD1. CDR3 length: 15 residues. With 2 bases clipped from V and 5 bases from J, the junction kept 3 bases outside the gene matches. CDR1 is SEHNR and CDR2 is FQNEAQ in the germline V gene (reference sequence). The CDR3 here is CASSLQGQGNNEQFF. CDR3 nucleotide sequence: TGTGCCAGCAGCTTACAGGGACAGGGGAACAATGAGCAGTTCTTC.

The rearrangement uses TRBV7-2 and TRBJ1-5; D ambiguous. The CDR3 contains 15 residues. Germline V gives CDR1 SGHTA, CDR2 FQGNSA. V was trimmed by 4 bases and J by 0 bases, leaving 10 bases between them. The CDR3 DNA reads as TGTGCCAGCAGCTCCGGGCCCTATAGCAATCAGCCCCAGCATTTT. Residues: CASSSGPYSNQPQHF. Variable domain in full (rest from reference TRBV7-2 and TRBJ1-5): GAGVSQSPSNKVTEKGKDVELRCDPISGHTALYWYRQSLGQGLEFLIYFQGNSAPDKSGLPSDRFSAERTGGSVSTLTIQRTQQEDSAVYLCASSSGPYSNQPQHFGDGTRLSIL.

The genes are TRBV6-5 and TRBJ2-2; no clear D. Germline CDR1 MNHEY, CDR2 SVGAGI. CDR3 length equals 14 residues. V lost 9 bases, J lost 5 bases, and 16 bases lay in between. CDR3 loop: CASTDGGTTGELFF. CDR3 sequence (DNA): TGTGCCAGTACGGACGGTGGAACGACCGGGGAGCTGTTTTTT.